Below are 19 T cell receptor beta chains sequenced from a single sample in a study of blood T cell repertoires in COVID-19. Assay used: immunoSEQ multiplex PCR; TCRdb lists only in-frame clones, some missing. This table has hundreds of thousands of clones, approximately 85% appearing once. Sequencing input: PBMCs or T cells enriched from blood (not recorded which). The receptors derive from a woman aged 45-59 years who had recovered from COVID-19.

The chain links TRBV6-5 to TRBJ1-6; the D gene is possibly TRBD1 (5 bases). This CDR3 has 15 residues. Trimming cost V 0 bases and J 9 bases, with 12 bases left between them. From germline, CDR1 is MNHEY and CDR2 SVGAGI. CDR3: CASSYSGRATSPLHF. In DNA, the CDR3 is TGTGCCAGCAGTTACTCGGGCAGGGCGACTTCACCCCTCCACTTT.

The rearrangement links TRBV5-1 to TRBJ2-7, with 8 positions matching TRBD1. The V gene end was trimmed by 4 bases and the J gene end by 3 bases; junction bases not matched to a gene: 6. The CDR3 totals 14 residues. CDR1 and CDR2 from the germline V gene are SGHRS and YFSETQ. The CDR3 region has the DNA TGCGCCAGCAGCATTGGACAGGGTCTCTACGAGCAGTACTTC. Translation gives CASSIGQGLYEQYF. Drawing the rest from reference TRBV5-1 and TRBJ2-7, the complete variable domain is KAGVTQTPRYLIKTRGQQVTLSCSPISGHRSVSWYQQTPGQGLQFLFEYFSETQRNKGNFPGRFSGRQFSNSRSEMNVSTLELGDSALYLCASSIGQGLYEQYFGPGTRLTVT.

V gene TRBV7-9 combines with J gene TRBJ2-1, with D possibly matching TRBD2 (6 bases). The CDR3 loop spans 15 amino acids. V lost 5 bases and J 3 bases, leaving 14 bases between the germline ends. Germline values: CDR1 SEHNR, CDR2 FQNEAQ (reference sequence). The CDR3 region is CASSPRRGSYNEQFF. The DNA for the CDR3 is TGTGCCAGCAGCCCACGGCGGGGCAGCTACAATGAGCAGTTCTTC.

J is TRBJ2-3 and V is TRBV7-3; 7 bases agree with TRBD2. Germline lookup yields CDR1 SGHTA and CDR2 FQGTGA. This CDR3 comprises 14 residues. V lost 3 bases to trimming and J lost 6 bases; unmatched junction nucleotides: 6. As DNA, the CDR3 is TGTGCCAGCAGCTTCCGAGCGGGGTGGGATACGCAGTATTTT. Its translation is CASSFRAGWDTQYF. The full variable domain, its missing parts supplied by reference TRBV7-3 and TRBJ2-3, is GAGVSQTPSNKVTEKGKYVELRCDPISGHTALYWYRQSLGQGPEFLIYFQGTGAADDSGLPNDRFFAVRPEGSVSTLKIQRTERGDSAVYLCASSFRAGWDTQYFGPGTRLTVL.

This chain joins TRBV7-2 and TRBJ2-3, with 11 bases identical to TRBD2. There are 15 residues in the CDR3. Looked up from germline, CDR1 is SGHTA and CDR2 is FQGNSA. V was pared by 3 bases and J by 9 bases, with 8 bases of the junction left unmatched. CDR3 loop: CASSLGSGGAVTQYF. The CDR3 DNA sequence: TGTGCCAGCAGCTTGGGTAGCGGGGGGGCCGTCACGCAGTATTTT. The whole variable domain, remainder taken from reference TRBV7-2 and TRBJ2-3, is GAGVSQSPSNKVTEKGKDVELRCDPISGHTALYWYRQSLGQGLEFLIYFQGNSAPDKSGLPSDRFSAERTGGSVSTLTIQRTQQEDSAVYLCASSLGSGGAVTQYFGPGTRLTVL.

This chain connects TRBV7-2 to TRBJ2-7; 7 bases are shared with TRBD1. The CDR3 runs 15 residues. V was clipped by 6 bases and J by 3 bases; unmatched bases: 11. CDR1 and CDR2 (germline): SGHTA, FQGNSA. CDR3 sequence reads: CASSSIRDRLYEQYF. Written as DNA, the CDR3 is TGTGCCAGCAGTTCCATCCGGGACAGACTCTACGAGCAGTACTTC.

This chain links TRBV7-2 with TRBJ2-1; D is uncertain. This CDR3 region has 14 residues. In germline, CDR1 is SGHTA, CDR2 FQGNSA. With 5 bases removed from V and 3 bases from J, the gap between germline ends came to 11 bases. The CDR3 protein is CASSPVSLYNEQFF. The CDR3 DNA reads TGTGCCAGCAGCCCGGTGTCCCTCTACAATGAGCAGTTCTTC.

J is TRBJ2-7 and V is TRBV10-1; 9 bases are shared with TRBD2. This CDR3 is 16 amino acids long. The trim removed 2 bases at V and 7 bases at J, leaving 12 bases unmatched. Germline-derived CDR1 and CDR2 are WNHNN and SYGVQD (reference sequence). The CDR3 nucleotides are TGCGCCAGCAGTGAGCGTGGCGGGAGGGACTGGAGGGAGCAGTACTTC. It is translated as CASSERGGRDWREQYF.

The J gene is TRBJ2-2, the V gene TRBV24-1; the D gene is possibly TRBD1 (6 bases). Germline loops: CDR1 KGHDR, CDR2 SFDVKD. CDR3 size: 16 residues. Trimming shortened V by 0 bases and J by 0 bases, and 7 bases separated the two germline ends. DNA for the CDR3: TGTGCCACCAGTGATTTGAAGGGGGCGAACACCGGGGAGCTGTTTTTT. It yields the protein CATSDLKGANTGELFF.

V is TRBV11-2 and J is TRBJ2-3; 11 bases agree with TRBD2. In germline, CDR1 is SGHAT, CDR2 FQNNGV. CDR3 length equals 16 residues. Trimming at V came to 4 bases and at J to 2 bases, leaving 5 bases not matched to a gene. CDR3 nucleotide sequence: TGTGCCAGCAGCTCCAGACTAGCGGGGATCACAGATACGCAGTATTTT. Translating gives CASSSRLAGITDTQYF.

V usage is TRBV2 and J usage is TRBJ2-1; 13 bases line up with TRBD2. The trim removed 6 bases at V and 8 bases at J, leaving 7 bases unmatched. The CDR3 sequence is 15 residues long. Looked up from germline, CDR1 is SNHLY and CDR2 is FYNNEI. The CDR3 sequence: CASRKGLAGWDEQFF. The CDR3 nucleotides read TGTGCCAGCAGGAAGGGACTAGCGGGATGGGATGAGCAGTTCTTC.

This chain uses TRBV14 with TRBJ1-1; TRBD1 might be the D (6 bases). Trimming left V 4 bases short and J 0 bases short, with 9 bases between. CDR1 is SGHDN, CDR2 FVKESK, per germline. CDR3 length: 14 residues. DNA for the CDR3: TGTGCCAGCAGCCGGACAGCTATGAACACTGAAGCTTTCTTT. Translation gives CASSRTAMNTEAFF.

This CDR3 is CASSPQAGGAEKLFF. The CDR3 DNA reads as TGTGCCAGCAGCCCCCAGGCAGGGGGTGCTGAAAAACTGTTTTTT. The chain has TRBV7-9 and TRBJ1-4, with TRBD1 matching 7 bases. Trimming cost V 5 bases and J 7 bases; bases outside gene matches: 10. The CDR3 extends over 15 amino acids. CDR1 and CDR2 (germline): SEHNR, FQNEAQ (reference sequence).

The rearrangement joins TRBV7-2 to TRBJ2-3, with a possible D match to TRBD2 (6 bases). Germline CDR1 SGHTA, CDR2 FQGNSA. This CDR3 has 15 amino acids. V was trimmed by 1 base and J by 4 bases, leaving 12 bases between them. The CDR3 region has the DNA TGTGCCAGCAGCTTAGGCGGGACGGGGGCAGATACGCAGTATTTT. Protein sequence: CASSLGGTGADTQYF.

V and J are TRBV29-1 and TRBJ2-1, with a possible D match to TRBD2 (5 bases). CDR1 and CDR2 from the germline V gene are SQVTM and ANQGSEA. The CDR3 spans 12 residues. V shed 5 bases and J shed 7 bases, with 12 bases lying between them. CDR3 nucleotide sequence: TGCAGCGTTAGTCGGGAATATAATGAGCAGTTCTTC. It specifies CSVSREYNEQFF.

This chain joins TRBV4-1 and TRBJ2-2, with 16 bases lining up with TRBD2. From germline, CDR1 is MGHRA and CDR2 YSYEKL. CDR3 length: 18 amino acids. Trimming took 5 bases from V and 5 from J; bases not matched to a gene: 8. In DNA, the CDR3 is TGCGCCAGCAGCACCGGGACTAGCGGGGGGGCGGTAACCGGGGAGCTGTTTTTT. It codes for CASSTGTSGGAVTGELFF.

The rearrangement links TRBV7-9 to TRBJ1-6; 9 bases match TRBD1. CDR3 size: 16 residues. Germline assignment: CDR1 SEHNR and CDR2 FQNEAQ (reference sequence). The V gene end was trimmed by 5 bases and the J gene end by 9 bases; junction bases not matched to a gene: 11. The CDR3: CASSPRTGTGSSPLHF. As DNA, the CDR3 is TGTGCCAGCAGCCCGAGAACCGGGACAGGGAGTTCACCCCTCCACTTT.

This chain connects TRBV28 to TRBJ2-7, with TRBD1 identical over 8 bases. V lost 7 bases, J lost 2 bases, and 10 bases stayed unmatched. CDR1 is MDHEN and CDR2 is SYDVKM in the germline V gene. This CDR3 contains 15 residues. CDR3 in DNA: TGTGCCAGCAATTCATGGACAGGGAGTACCTACGAGCAGTACTTC. The encoded protein is CASNSWTGSTYEQYF.

The J gene is TRBJ2-2, the V gene TRBV27; D is perhaps TRBD1 (6 bases). The V gene lost 6 bases and the J gene lost 7 bases, with 9 bases spanning the gap. From germline, CDR1 is MNHEY and CDR2 SMNVEV (reference sequence). The CDR3 extends over 12 amino acids. The CDR3 DNA follows: TGTGCCAGCAGCCAAGGGGGCGGGGAGCTGTTTTTT. Encoded protein: CASSQGGGELFF.